The rows below give T cell receptor beta chains drawn from one sample of a study of cytotoxic CD8 clonotypes in ibrutinib-treated CLL. The method was immunoSEQ multiplex PCR; TCRdb's version includes in-frame clones alone and lacks a portion of them. The table has about 58,000 clones, about 65% seen once. Sequencing used PBMCs, obtained after 12 months of ibrutinib treatment. The receptor set was obtained from a human donor with chronic lymphocytic leukemia. Each CDR3 is given with its conserved first and last residue.

CDR3 protein	J gene	V gene
CASSLTGLADVAKQFF	TRBJ2-1	TRBV7-3
CASSLGLAQETQYF	TRBJ2-5	TRBV5-4
CAWTPGGGRDDEQYF	TRBJ2-7	TRBV30
CASSSTATDTQYF	TRBJ2-3	TRBV28
CASSRDSSTDTQYF	TRBJ2-3	TRBV28
CASSPGRREWETQYF	TRBJ2-5	TRBV5-1
CASSRDRGVNTEAFF	TRBJ1-1	TRBV6-1
CASSDLTAGNTEAFF	TRBJ1-1	TRBV28
CASSLLSGGSQPQHF	TRBJ1-5	TRBV5-6
CASSLVQGSSTEAFF	TRBJ1-1	TRBV5-4
CASSPRWGREETQYF	TRBJ2-5	TRBV5-1
CASRNYAGVRETQYF	TRBJ2-5	TRBV7-6
CASSAWTGQETQYF	TRBJ2-5	TRBV2
CASSRGENEKLFF	TRBJ1-4	TRBV18
CASSPRDSPYEQYF	TRBJ2-7	TRBV6-1
CASSESGTPSEQYF	TRBJ2-7	TRBV10-1
CASSMGRVSANYEQYF	TRBJ2-7	TRBV19
CASSEQTDTQYF	TRBJ2-3	TRBV5-1
CSVASIASGAQQYF	TRBJ2-7	TRBV29-1
CASSYSWGTSSSEQFF	TRBJ2-1	TRBV6-5
CASSYSAVTGELFF	TRBJ2-2	TRBV6-5
CAWSVQVGGRSPLHF	TRBJ1-6	TRBV30
CASTLGGTDTQYF	TRBJ2-3	TRBV5-1
CAWTRTSNEQFF	TRBJ2-1	TRBV30
CASSPYGGVTDTQYF	TRBJ2-3	TRBV14
CASSQPWTNNEKLFF	TRBJ1-4	TRBV4-3
CASSQEWTGRAGELFF	TRBJ2-2	TRBV4-1
CASSHSESSEQYF	TRBJ2-7	TRBV4-1
CASSYSGRQGDQPQHF	TRBJ1-5	TRBV6-6
CAWSLLDLNTEAFF	TRBJ1-1	TRBV30
CASSSRTGDSEAFF	TRBJ1-1	TRBV27
CASSLRQGAPEAFF	TRBJ1-1	TRBV4-1
CASSQGGDADTQYF	TRBJ2-3	TRBV4-3
CASLDRGQYEQYF	TRBJ2-7	TRBV28
CASSLTGTVTGELFF	TRBJ2-2	TRBV19
CASSPGLAGGEQFF	TRBJ2-1	TRBV18
CASSSADRGLNSEQYF	TRBJ2-7	TRBV13
CASEGPLDGYTF	TRBJ1-2	TRBV6-1
CASSLEQYNEQFF	TRBJ2-1	TRBV7-3
CASSVGGETQYF	TRBJ2-5	TRBV5-1
CASSLGRGAQPQHF	TRBJ1-5	TRBV13
CAWSVGDRKSQPQHF	TRBJ1-5	TRBV30
CASSLTGGGSPLHF	TRBJ1-6	TRBV6-5
CASSQDNRAGGLSNTGELFF	TRBJ2-2	TRBV4-3
CASNTHIAGGRDTQYF	TRBJ2-3	TRBV28
CAAGHPNTEAFF	TRBJ1-1	TRBV30
CASSFWTGMDEKLFF	TRBJ1-4	TRBV7-3
CASSLLGALNTEAFF	TRBJ1-1	TRBV5-1
CASSADSQSSYNEQFF	TRBJ2-1	TRBV2
CASSIAPRDNPGNTIYF	TRBJ1-3	TRBV19
CASSFGGTDEQYF	TRBJ2-7	TRBV5-1
CASSLGLRDTDTQYF	TRBJ2-3	TRBV27
CASSIDGTYGYTF	TRBJ1-2	TRBV19
CARGGGTGITGELFF	TRBJ2-2	TRBV6-1
CASSTGQTSATNEKLFF	TRBJ1-4	TRBV19
CASRLPGLRGTQYF	TRBJ2-5	TRBV7-2
CASSLDKNTEAFF	TRBJ1-1	TRBV19